A single sample gave rise to the 8 T cell receptor beta chains below, sequenced in a study of T cell repertoires in cytomegalovirus infection. One entry per CDR3 protein, called by TCRdb with MiXCR from the reads. The sample holds 350,000 to 400,000 distinct CDR3 sequences, about 35% seen once. These receptors' targets are unknown. This specimen consisted of cultured PBMCs, obtained from culture after CMV antigen stimulation. The receptors were gathered from a human donor in good health (CMV status not recorded). Some clones in this sample may be carry-over from other donors' samples.

This chain links TRBV10-3 with TRBJ2-2; TRBD1 matches at 8 bases. The CDR3 covers 18 residues. The germline CDR1 and CDR2 sequences are ENHRY and SYGVKD. Unmatched junction bases numbered 9, after V lost 3 bases and J lost 0 bases. The CDR3 sequence: CAISEMGDRSANTGELFF. CDR3 DNA: TGTGCCATCAGTGAAATGGGGGACAGGTCGGCGAACACCGGGGAGCTGTTTTTT.

The chain has TRBV27 and TRBJ2-7, with 13 bases identical to TRBD2. Germline V gives CDR1 MNHEY, CDR2 SMNVEV (reference sequence). Trimming removed 7 bases from V and 7 bases from J; junction bases left unmatched: 10. The CDR3 contains 15 residues. CDR3 nucleotides: TGTGCCAGCAAAAACTTTCCGGGACTAGCGGGAGAGCAGTACTTC. Translating gives CASKNFPGLAGEQYF.

This clonotype was seen many times. The chain employs TRBV18 and TRBJ1-6, with 7 bases aligning to TRBD1. Germline trimming cut 8 bases from V and 8 bases from J; bases unmatched to any gene: 6. The CDR3 extends over 13 amino acids. Germline V gives CDR1 KGHSH, CDR2 LQKENI. CDR3 sequence reads: CASSRDRDSPLHF. The CDR3 DNA reads as TGTGCCAGCAGCCGAGACAGGGATTCACCCCTCCACTTT.

This clonotype was counted once. The chain carries TRBV4-1 and TRBJ2-2, with D possibly called TRBD1 or TRBD2 (5 bases each). From germline, CDR1 is MGHRA and CDR2 YSYEKL. With 3 bases removed from V and 2 bases from J, the gap between germline ends came to 13 bases. CDR3 length: 16 amino acids. CDR3 in amino acids: CASSQTSGTNTGELFF. In DNA, the CDR3 is TGCGCCAGCAGCCAGACTTCCGGGACCAACACCGGGGAGCTGTTTTTT.

The V call is TRBV12-3 or TRBV12-4, the J call TRBJ1-1, with no clear D. The length of the CDR3 is 15 residues. V dropped 1 base and J dropped 1 base, with 10 bases sitting between them. The CDR3 bases are TGTGCCAGCAGTTTAGTGCTCGCCTCGAACACTGAAGCTTTCTTT. Translating it yields CASSLVLASNTEAFF.

This clonotype occurred a few times. The rearrangement links TRBV12-3 or TRBV12-4 to TRBJ2-1; TRBD2 matches at 14 bases. V lost 6 bases to trimming and J lost 6 bases; unmatched junction nucleotides: 7. The CDR3 has 16 amino acids. CDR3: CASRNMGLAGANEQFF. The CDR3 nucleotides are TGTGCCAGCAGGAACATGGGACTAGCGGGAGCCAATGAGCAGTTCTTC.

This clonotype was detected ten times or more. The chain couples TRBV7-2 to TRBJ1-3, with a possible D match to TRBD1 (5 bases). This CDR3 has 14 amino acids. The germline CDR1 and CDR2 sequences are SGHTA and FQGNSA. The germline V and J ends were trimmed by 1 base and 3 bases, with 7 bases remaining between them. The CDR3 region is CASSLGTHGNTIYF. The CDR3 coding sequence is TGTGCCAGCAGCTTAGGGACACATGGAAACACCATATATTTT. The full variable domain, in which reference TRBV7-2 and TRBJ1-3 provide the parts outside the CDR3, is GAGVSQSPSNKVTEKGKDVELRCDPISGHTALYWYRQSLGQGLEFLIYFQGNSAPDKSGLPSDRFSAERTGGSVSTLTIQRTQQEDSAVYLCASSLGTHGNTIYFGEGSWLTVV.

This clonotype came up a few times. The rearrangement joins TRBV28 to TRBJ1-6; 8 positions match TRBD1. Trimming cost V 6 bases and J 8 bases; bases outside gene matches: 6. Germline V gene lookup returns CDR1 MDHEN and CDR2 SYDVKM. CDR3 size: 14 residues. This chain's CDR3 is CASRGTGMDSPLHF. CDR3 DNA sequence: TGTGCCAGCAGGGGGACAGGAATGGATTCACCCCTCCACTTT. The entire variable domain, with the rest obtained from reference TRBV28 and TRBJ1-6, is as follows: DVKVTQSSRYLVKRTGEKVFLECVQDMDHENMFWYRQDPGLGLRLIYFSYDVKMKEKGDIPEGYSVSREKKERFSLILESASTNQTSMYLCASRGTGMDSPLHFGNGTRLTVT.